This T cell receptor (beta chain) originates from a study of blood T cells in healthy people across ages. The use of a sample-barcoded 5' primer and a J-beta primer mix characterized a second PCR of 7 to 11 cycles. TCRdb re-called the 5' RACE reads through MiXCR, storing one row per CDR3 protein. The sample gives 1 million to 1.2 million distinct CDR3 sequences, more than 30% of which show up once; over 10% is in the top ten. With each sample, at least 5 micrograms of total RNA were extracted. V gave up 7 bases and J gave up 4 bases, with 12 bases separating them. The CDR3 has 13 residues. CDR1 is MNHEY, CDR2 SVGEGT, per germline.

This clonotype originated in a man younger than 35 in good health. This chain joins TRBV6-2 or TRBV6-3 and TRBJ2-3; a possible D gene is TRBD1 (5 bases). Sequences were obtained from blood. CDR3: CASNWGGADTQYF. The CDR3 DNA follows: TGTGCCAGCAATTGGGGCGGCGCAGATACGCAGTATTTT.